A single sample gave rise to the 10 T cell receptor beta chains below, sequenced in a study of shared clonotypes between healthy human individuals. Here immunoSEQ multiplex PCR was the method, and the copy in TCRdb shows in-frame clones only, minus some. The data show about 2.4 million clones, 85% to 95% seen once. The specimen was naive CD4+ T cells sorted from blood. Subset described: CD45RA+ positively selected. Every receptor here comes from a man younger than 35 in good health.

This sequence joins TRBV6-1 and TRBJ2-2; the match to TRBD1 covers 8 bases. The CDR3 runs to 14 residues. The germline V gene has CDR1 MNHNS and CDR2 SASEGT. The V and J ends lost 8 bases and 4 bases, in that order; junction bases with no gene match: 6. Here the CDR3 reads CASDRGSGTGELFF. The CDR3 coding sequence is TGTGCCAGCGACAGGGGTAGCGGCACCGGGGAGCTGTTTTTT.

The sample holds one count of this clone. The chain links TRBV4-1 to TRBJ1-2; D is possibly TRBD1 (6 bases). The CDR3 consists of 15 residues. Germline values: CDR1 MGHRA, CDR2 YSYEKL. V lost 3 bases and J lost 2, with 13 bases in between. The CDR3 bases are TGCGCCAGCAGCCAGCCGGGGGCGGGAAACTATGGCTACACCTTC. Protein: CASSQPGAGNYGYTF.

The rearrangement uses TRBV10-1 and TRBJ2-2, with unresolved D. The CDR3 length is 15 residues. With 0 bases removed from V and 7 bases from J, the gap between germline ends came to 12 bases. The germline V gene encodes CDR1 WNHNN and CDR2 SYGVQD (reference sequence). The CDR3 nucleotides read TGCGCCAGCAGTGAGTCAGACGGCGGATTCGGGGAGCTGTTTTTT. Amino acid sequence: CASSESDGGFGELFF.

The chain has TRBV6-1 and TRBJ2-7; D unclear. CDR1 is MNHNS, CDR2 SASEGT, per germline. The CDR3 spans 14 residues. The ends were cut back, 5 bases at V and 1 base at J, with 12 bases in the middle. CDR3 protein: CASSLQRHSYEQYF. The CDR3 DNA reads TGTGCCAGCAGTCTTCAAAGGCATTCCTACGAGCAGTACTTC.

A note on this clone: Other DNA sequences from this sample encode an identical CDR3 as well. The chain is built from TRBV29-1 and TRBJ2-7, with unresolved D. Germline V gene sequence: CDR1 SQVTM, CDR2 ANQGSEA. The CDR3 runs to 12 residues. V was trimmed by 0 bases and J by 0 bases, leaving 3 bases between them. The CDR3 here is CSVEDSSYEQYF. The CDR3 region has the DNA TGCAGCGTTGAAGACAGCTCCTACGAGCAGTACTTC.

This chain connects TRBV18 to TRBJ2-5; 14 nucleotides agree with TRBD2. V shed 3 bases and J 4 bases; nucleotides not matched to a gene: 7. Germline V lookup: CDR1 KGHSH, CDR2 LQKENI. This CDR3 contains 17 residues. The CDR3 is CASSPPGLAGVVETQYF. Here the CDR3 DNA reads TGTGCCAGCTCACCTCCGGGACTAGCGGGAGTTGTAGAGACCCAGTACTTC.

This rearrangement joins TRBV5-4 to TRBJ1-1; D is uncertain. Trimming took 4 bases from V and 4 from J, leaving 17 bases between them. The CDR3 covers 15 residues. CDR1 and CDR2 (germline): SGHNT, YYREEE (reference sequence). For the CDR3, the DNA is TGTGCCAGCAGCCCCCGCGAAGGAGATAGCACTGAAGCTTTCTTT. This codes for CASSPREGDSTEAFF.

The chain links TRBV5-8 to TRBJ1-1; maybe TRBD1 (5 bases). Between the trimmed V and J ends, which lost 1 base and 0 bases, there was a span of 16 bases. CDR1 SGHTS and CDR2 YDEGEE come from the germline V gene. The CDR3 is made up of 17 amino acids. The DNA for the CDR3 is TGTGCCAGCAGCTTGAGACCGGGGCTTGGAATGAACACTGAAGCTTTCTTT. Translated, it gives CASSLRPGLGMNTEAFF.

This chain links TRBV5-1 with TRBJ2-1; D might be TRBD2 (6 bases). This CDR3 is 14 amino acids long. V was cut by 3 bases and J by 10 bases, with 17 bases left in between. Germline-derived CDR1 and CDR2 are SGHRS and YFSETQ. Written as DNA, the CDR3 is TGCGCCAGCAGCTCTTCTAGCGTAATAGGGGAGCAGTTCTTC. Translated, it gives CASSSSSVIGEQFF.

This clone has just one count. The genes are TRBV30 and TRBJ2-7; D might be TRBD1 (5 bases). CDR1 and CDR2 from the germline V gene are GTSNPN and SVGIG (reference sequence). The CDR3 is made up of 16 amino acids. V was trimmed by 0 bases and J by 2 bases, leaving 17 bases between them. CDR3 amino acids: CAWSVYVLRQTYEQYF. In nucleotides, the CDR3 is TGTGCCTGGAGTGTTTATGTGCTGAGACAGACCTACGAGCAGTACTTC.